Here is one T cell receptor beta chain with its context. Per the original methods: Amplified reference gene primers provided the basis for estimating nucleated cell counts. This table comes from immunoSEQ multiplex PCR, and its TCRdb copy is limited to in-frame clones, with some not included. V and J calls and clone size follow that table, whereas D and trimming were derived from the DNA. Of more than 140,000 clones in the sample, under 85% were seen once. The sample belongs to a study of blood T cell repertoires in COVID-19. Study in general: Sites across the United States, Italy and Spain contributed samples from acute and convalescent COVID-19. In each case, the material was cDNA or gDNA derived from T cells, B-cell-depleted T cells, or PBMCs.

V lost 4 bases and J lost 0, with 13 bases in between. This CDR3 comprises 16 residues. Per germline, CDR1 ENHRY and CDR2 SYGVKD. Sequencing used peripheral blood. This sequence originates from a human donor in a cohort sampled during active COVID-19. The chain couples TRBV10-3 to TRBJ1-3; a possible D gene is TRBD1 (6 bases). The CDR3 region has the DNA TGTGCCATCAGTGGAGGACAGTCGATCTCTGGAAACACCATATATTTT. Amino acid sequence: CAISGGQSISGNTIYF.